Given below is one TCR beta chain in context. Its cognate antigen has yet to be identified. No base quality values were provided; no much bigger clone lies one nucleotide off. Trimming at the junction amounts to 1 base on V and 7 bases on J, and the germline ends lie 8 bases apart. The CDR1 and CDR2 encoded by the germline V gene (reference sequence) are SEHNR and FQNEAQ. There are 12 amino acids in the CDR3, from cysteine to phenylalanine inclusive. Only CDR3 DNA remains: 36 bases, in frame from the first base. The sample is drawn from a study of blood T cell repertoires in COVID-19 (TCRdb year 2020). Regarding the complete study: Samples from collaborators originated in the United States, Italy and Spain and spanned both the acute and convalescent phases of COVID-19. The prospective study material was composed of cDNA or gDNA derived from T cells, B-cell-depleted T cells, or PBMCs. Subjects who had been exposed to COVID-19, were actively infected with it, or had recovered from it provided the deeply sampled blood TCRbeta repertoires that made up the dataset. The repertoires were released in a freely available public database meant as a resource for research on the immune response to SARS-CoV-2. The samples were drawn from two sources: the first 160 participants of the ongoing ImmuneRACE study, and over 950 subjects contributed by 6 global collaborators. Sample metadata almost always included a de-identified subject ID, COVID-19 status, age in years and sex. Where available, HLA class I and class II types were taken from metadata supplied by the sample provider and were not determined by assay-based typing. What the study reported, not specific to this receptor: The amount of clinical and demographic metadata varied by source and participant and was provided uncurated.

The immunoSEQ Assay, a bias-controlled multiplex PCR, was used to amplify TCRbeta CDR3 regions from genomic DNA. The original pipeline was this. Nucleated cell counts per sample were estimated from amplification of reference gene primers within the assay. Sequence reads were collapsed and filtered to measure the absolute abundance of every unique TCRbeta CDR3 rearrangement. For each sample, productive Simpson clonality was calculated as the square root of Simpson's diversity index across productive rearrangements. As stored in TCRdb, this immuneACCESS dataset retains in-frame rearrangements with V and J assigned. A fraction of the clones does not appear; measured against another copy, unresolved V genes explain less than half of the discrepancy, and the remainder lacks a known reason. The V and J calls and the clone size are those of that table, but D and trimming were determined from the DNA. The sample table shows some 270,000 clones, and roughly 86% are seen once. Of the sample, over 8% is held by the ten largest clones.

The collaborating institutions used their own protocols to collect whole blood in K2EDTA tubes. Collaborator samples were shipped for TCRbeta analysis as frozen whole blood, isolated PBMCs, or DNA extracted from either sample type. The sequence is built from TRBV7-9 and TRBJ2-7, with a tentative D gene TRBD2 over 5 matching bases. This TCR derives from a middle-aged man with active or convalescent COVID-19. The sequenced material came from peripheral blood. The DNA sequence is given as TGTGCCAGCAGCTTAGGTCCGGGGGAGCAGTACTTC. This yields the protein CASSLGPGEQYF.